These 27 T cell receptor beta chains share one sample of origin, sequenced in a study of OX40 agonist ivuxolimab in advanced cancers. Using immunoSEQ multiplex PCR, the repertoire was profiled, and TCRdb retains in-frame clones only, with some absent. The repertoire holds some 25,000 clones, with around 80% as singletons. Here the sequenced sample was CD4+ or CD8+ T cells sorted from blood, taken in a trial of the OX40 agonist ivuxolimab. The source of these receptors is an adult with an advanced solid tumor such as melanoma, head and neck, liver or kidney cancer.

The V and J genes are TRBV7-6 and TRBJ2-5; no definite D call. The CDR3 loop spans 13 amino acids. Trimming took off 3 bases at V and 2 bases at J, with 7 bases between the two ends. Germline values: CDR1 SGHVS, CDR2 FNYEAQ. In DNA form, the CDR3 reads TGTGCCAGCAGCTTCCCATCTCAAGAGACCCAGTACTTC. As protein: CASSFPSQETQYF. The full variable domain, rest sourced from reference TRBV7-6 and TRBJ2-5, is GAGVSQSPRYKVTKRGQDVALRCDPISGHVSLYWYRQALGQGPEFLTYFNYEAQQDKSGLPNDRFSAERPEGSISTLTIQRTEQRDSAMYRCASSFPSQETQYFGPGTRLLVL.

CDR3 loop: CASSPRPGAPTLRTF. The CDR3 DNA reads TGTGCCAGCTCACCACGTCCCGGGGCGCCGACTCTGAGGACCTTC. J is TRBJ1-2 and V is TRBV18; TRBD1 might be the D (5 bases). In germline, CDR1 is KGHSH, CDR2 LQKENI. V was pared by 1 base and J by 14 bases, with 23 bases between. The CDR3 totals 15 residues.

This rearrangement joins TRBV15 to TRBJ2-4; D gene unclear. Trimming removed 3 bases from V and 1 base from J, with 7 bases in between. Germline loops: CDR1 LNHNV, CDR2 YYDKDF (reference sequence). The CDR3 contains 14 residues. CDR3 nucleotides: TGTGCCACCAGCAGGCAGGCGGCCAAAAACATTCAGTACTTC. Residues: CATSRQAAKNIQYF.

This clone was observed a handful of times. This rearrangement joins TRBV19 to TRBJ1-2; D remains unclear. The CDR3 contains 10 residues. Germline CDR1 is LNHDA and CDR2 is SQIVND (reference sequence). The V end was cut by 9 bases, the J end by 2 bases, with 4 bases between. In DNA, the CDR3 is TGTGCCAGGACAAACTATGGCTACACCTTC. Protein sequence: CARTNYGYTF.

By share, this clone counts as medium-sized. J is TRBJ1-5 and V is TRBV10-3, with D possibly matching TRBD1 (5 bases). The CDR3 is 13 residues long. Germline lookup yields CDR1 ENHRY and CDR2 SYGVKD. V was pared by 4 bases and J by 4 bases, with 8 bases between. The CDR3 protein is CAISAEGNQPQHF. In DNA form, the CDR3 reads TGTGCCATCAGTGCTGAGGGGAATCAGCCCCAGCATTTT.

V gene TRBV6-1 combines with J gene TRBJ1-5; no definite D call. Between the trimmed V and J ends, which lost 2 bases and 5 bases, there was a span of 7 bases. CDR1 is MNHNS, CDR2 SASEGT, per germline. The CDR3 runs to 13 residues. CDR3 nucleotides: TGTGCCAGCAGTGAAAAGCTCTATCAGCCCCAGCATTTT. This gives the protein CASSEKLYQPQHF.

This clone appeared a few times. The J gene is TRBJ1-1, the V gene TRBV7-9; the D gene is possibly TRBD1 (6 bases). The germline V gene encodes CDR1 SEHNR and CDR2 FQNEAQ (reference sequence). The germline V and J ends were trimmed by 5 bases and 6 bases, with 10 bases remaining between them. The CDR3 covers 12 residues. The CDR3: CASSPEGAEAFF. The CDR3 DNA reads TGTGCCAGCAGCCCTGAGGGGGCTGAAGCTTTCTTT.

This chain joins TRBV2 and TRBJ2-3, with D possibly being TRBD1 or TRBD2 (5 bases each). V was trimmed by 6 bases and J by 0 bases, leaving 10 bases between them. The CDR3 sequence is 14 residues long. Looked up from germline, CDR1 is SNHLY and CDR2 is FYNNEI. The CDR3 is CASRWDVSTDTQYF. The CDR3, as DNA: TGTGCCAGCAGGTGGGACGTTAGCACAGATACGCAGTATTTT. Variable domain in full (rest from reference TRBV2 and TRBJ2-3): EPEVTQTPSHQVTQMGQEVILRCVPISNHLYFYWYRQILGQKVEFLVSFYNNEISEKSEIFDDQFSVERPDGSNFTLKIRSTKLEDSAMYFCASRWDVSTDTQYFGPGTRLTVL.

For the CDR3, the DNA is TGTGCCAGCAGCTTGGATGGAGGGCCGACTGGGGCCAACGTCCTGACTTTC. Amino acid sequence: CASSLDGGPTGANVLTF. The chain carries TRBV5-4 and TRBJ2-6; tentatively, D is TRBD2 (6 bases). V was clipped by 0 bases and J by 2 bases, with 12 bases between them. Germline CDR1 reads SGHNT; CDR2 reads YYREEE (reference sequence). This CDR3 contains 17 residues.

The genes are TRBV6-6 and TRBJ1-1; TRBD1 aligns across 7 bases. The ends lost 5 bases at V and 7 bases at J; junction bases unmatched: 16. From germline, CDR1 is MNHNY and CDR2 SVGAGI (reference sequence). The CDR3 totals 16 residues. CDR3 region: CASSPRPTGDRGEAFF. The CDR3 DNA follows: TGTGCCAGCAGTCCAAGGCCCACAGGGGATAGGGGTGAAGCTTTCTTT.

This clone was found once. The rearrangement links TRBV7-2 to TRBJ1-2; D unresolved. The germline V gene has CDR1 SGHTA and CDR2 FQGNSA. V was pared by 0 bases and J by 5 bases, with 7 bases between. The CDR3 totals 13 residues. The CDR3: CASSLAGVYGYTF. Here the CDR3 DNA reads TGTGCCAGCAGCTTAGCCGGGGTTTATGGCTACACCTTC. The full variable domain, in which reference TRBV7-2 and TRBJ1-2 provide the parts outside the CDR3, is GAGVSQSPSNKVTEKGKDVELRCDPISGHTALYWYRQSLGQGLEFLIYFQGNSAPDKSGLPSDRFSAERTGGSVSTLTIQRTQQEDSAVYLCASSLAGVYGYTFGSGTRLTVV.

This clone showed up just once. The rearrangement links TRBV4-3 to TRBJ1-4, with TRBD1 identical over 7 bases. The J segment lost 8 bases and the V segment lost 0 bases, leaving 6 bases of the junction unmatched. The CDR3 length is 15 residues. Germline V gene lookup returns CDR1 LGHNA and CDR2 YSLEER. The CDR3 reads CASSQDVRGGEKLFF. The DNA for the CDR3 is TGCGCCAGCAGCCAAGATGTCAGGGGGGGAGAAAAACTGTTTTTT.

The J gene is TRBJ2-3, the V gene TRBV7-3, with D unclear. The CDR3 sequence is 13 residues long. The germline V gene has CDR1 SGHTA and CDR2 FQGTGA. V gave up 1 base and J gave up 4 bases, with 6 bases separating them. The CDR3 DNA reads as TGTGCCAGCAGCTTAAATTATCCAGATACGCAGTATTTT. Amino acids: CASSLNYPDTQYF.

This chain uses TRBV28 with TRBJ1-2; 8 bases match TRBD1. The germline V gene encodes CDR1 MDHEN and CDR2 SYDVKM. The CDR3 runs to 15 residues. Germline trimming cut 5 bases from V and 5 bases from J; bases unmatched to any gene: 10. The chain's CDR3 is CASSPNRQGIYGYTF. The CDR3 bases are TGTGCCAGCAGTCCAAACCGACAGGGGATATATGGCTACACCTTC.

The chain has TRBV21-1 and TRBJ1-1; the D call TRBD1 from the table was never checked on the DNA. TRBV21-1 is termed a pseudogene. CDR3 length: 14 residues. The CDR3 loop reads CASSLPTCATEAFF. The CDR3 DNA sequence: TGTGCCAGCAGCCTCCCGACATGTGCCACTGAAGCTTTCTTT.

This CDR3 is CASSATGTGGTEAFF. The CDR3 coding sequence is TGTGCCAGCAGTGCCACCGGGACAGGGGGAACTGAAGCTTTCTTT. The chain combines TRBV6-6 with TRBJ1-1, with 11 bases lining up with TRBD1. The junction had 7 bases not matched to a gene; V was cut back by 5 bases and J by 5 bases. The V gene's germline CDR1 is MNHNY and CDR2 SVGAGI (reference sequence). The length of the CDR3 is 15 residues.

The V call is TRBV11-3, the J call TRBJ2-1; D might be TRBD1 or TRBD2, each matching 5 bases. This CDR3 contains 14 residues. Germline-derived CDR1 and CDR2 are SGHNT and YENEEA. V was cut by 5 bases and J by 8 bases, with 16 bases left in between. CDR3 protein: CASSPHGALDEQFF. The CDR3 DNA reads as TGTGCCAGCAGCCCCCACGGGGCCCTGGATGAGCAGTTCTTC.

This clone was seen a single time. CDR3 sequence: CASSPLTGATDTQYF. The CDR3 DNA reads as TGCGCCAGCAGCCCGCTGACAGGAGCCACAGATACGCAGTATTTT. This rearrangement joins TRBV5-1 to TRBJ2-3; possible D gene TRBD1, 6 bases. The CDR3 length is 15 residues. Trimming cost V 4 bases and J 2 bases, with 14 bases left between them. The V gene's germline CDR1 is SGHRS and CDR2 YFSETQ.

This clone was recorded a few times. CDR3 sequence: CASSGQATHEAFF. As DNA, the CDR3 is TGTGCCAGCAGCGGACAGGCGACCCATGAAGCTTTCTTT. The chain uses TRBV7-2 and TRBJ1-1, with 7 bases lining up with TRBD1. The germline V gene encodes CDR1 SGHTA and CDR2 FQGNSA. This CDR3 region has 13 residues. V trimming: 5 bases; J trimming: 7 bases; junction bases outside the gene matches: 7.

The CDR3 DNA reads TGCGCCAGCAGCCAAGAAAGGGGGAGCACTGAAGCTTTCTTT. Its translation: CASSQERGSTEAFF. The rearrangement links TRBV4-1 to TRBJ1-1, with D possibly matching TRBD1 (6 bases). From germline, CDR1 is MGHRA and CDR2 YSYEKL. V was trimmed by 0 bases and J by 4 bases, leaving 9 bases between them. The CDR3 totals 14 residues.

V and J are TRBV6-1 and TRBJ1-1, with 7 positions matching TRBD1. The V and J ends lost 8 bases and 2 bases, in that order; junction bases with no gene match: 5. Germline-derived CDR1 and CDR2 are MNHNS and SASEGT. The CDR3 length is 13 residues. In nucleotides, the CDR3 is TGTGCCAGCGAGGGACAGTTTAACACTGAAGCTTTCTTT. This translates into CASEGQFNTEAFF.

V gene TRBV11-2 combines with J gene TRBJ2-5; weak D call: TRBD2 (6 bases). This CDR3 has 13 residues. V was pared by 5 bases and J by 0 bases, with 7 bases between. Germline CDR1 is SGHAT and CDR2 is FQNNGV. CDR3 bases: TGTGCCAGCAGCCGCGGGGACCAAGAGACCCAGTACTTC. Translated: CASSRGDQETQYF.

The gene calls are TRBV18 and TRBJ2-3; 10 positions match TRBD2. CDR3 length: 17 residues. The V and J ends lost 3 bases and 0 bases, in that order; junction bases with no gene match: 6. Germline CDR1 and CDR2: KGHSH and LQKENI. The CDR3 sequence is CASSPLGLAESTDTQYF. CDR3 bases: TGTGCCAGCTCACCTCTCGGACTAGCGGAGAGCACAGATACGCAGTATTTT.

The genes are TRBV14 and TRBJ2-3; D may be TRBD1 (6 bases). CDR3 length equals 17 residues. V was trimmed by 0 bases and J by 0 bases, leaving 13 bases between them. The V gene's germline CDR1 is SGHDN and CDR2 FVKESK. In nucleotides, the CDR3 is TGTGCCAGCAGCCAAGATAGGCCAGGGGTTAGCACAGATACGCAGTATTTT. Translated: CASSQDRPGVSTDTQYF.

This clone was picked up one time. V gene TRBV28 combines with J gene TRBJ1-2; D perhaps matches TRBD1 (5 bases). V lost 6 bases, J lost 0 bases, and 8 bases lay in between. The CDR3 contains 13 residues. Looked up from germline, CDR1 is MDHEN and CDR2 is SYDVKM. This CDR3 is CASRLQANYGYTF. CDR3 in DNA: TGTGCCAGCAGGCTACAGGCTAACTATGGCTACACCTTC.

This chain links TRBV6-1 with TRBJ1-3; D uncertain. Germline CDR1 MNHNS, CDR2 SASEGT. Trimming took off 7 bases at V and 4 bases at J, with 11 bases between the two ends. This CDR3 is 13 amino acids long. Here the CDR3 DNA reads TGTGCCAGCATCCTATCCACAGGAAACACCATATATTTT. Translation gives CASILSTGNTIYF.

The genes are TRBV19 and TRBJ1-1; tentatively, D is TRBD1 (6 bases). V lost 9 bases and J lost 0, with 17 bases in between. The CDR3 contains 15 residues. The V gene's germline CDR1 is LNHDA and CDR2 SQIVND (reference sequence). The CDR3 coding sequence is TGTGCCAGCCTCCGCAGGGGCGTTATGAACACTGAAGCTTTCTTT. Encoded protein: CASLRRGVMNTEAFF.